These 3 T cell receptor beta chains share one sample of origin, sequenced in a study of PD-1 blockade in classical Hodgkin lymphoma. As to time point: newly diagnosed, previously untreated cHL patient sample. Magnetic depletion of unwanted cells isolated CD4+ T cells from thawed PBMCs. Sequenced by immunoSEQ multiplex PCR; TCRdb stores in-frame clones only, minus some. This sample has 20,000 to 25,000 clones, with approximately 91% found just once. The sample taken for sequencing was CD4+ T cells from blood. These receptors all come from a human donor with classical Hodgkin lymphoma.

The chain links TRBV19 to TRBJ2-3; 9 nucleotides line up with TRBD2. Germline V gene sequence: CDR1 LNHDA, CDR2 SQIVND (reference sequence). The CDR3 loop spans 14 amino acids. V lost 6 bases to trimming and J lost 4 bases; unmatched junction nucleotides: 5. DNA of the CDR3: TGTGCCAGTAGCGCGGGGGGGCCAGCAGATACGCAGTATTTT. It encodes CASSAGGPADTQYF.

The V call is TRBV29-1, the J call TRBJ2-5; the match to TRBD2 covers 7 bases. The J segment lost 7 bases and the V segment lost 6 bases, leaving 5 bases of the junction unmatched. The V gene's germline CDR1 is SQVTM and CDR2 ANQGSEA. The CDR3 sequence is 11 residues long. The CDR3 region has the DNA TGCAGCGTCCCTCCGGGGGGGACCCAGTACTTC. Amino acids: CSVPPGGTQYF.

The rearrangement uses TRBV6-1 and TRBJ1-1; 9 bases map to TRBD1. The CDR3 has 13 residues. Losses at the gene ends were 6 bases for V and 7 bases for J; bases not matched to a gene: 6. Germline V gene data show CDR1 as MNHNS and CDR2 as SASEGT. The CDR3 DNA sequence: TGTGCCAGCAGCTTTACAGGGGGCATTGAAGCTTTCTTT. The encoded protein is CASSFTGGIEAFF.